The rows below give T cell receptor beta chains drawn from one sample of a study of CD8 T cells in ankylosing spondylitis. Via MiXCR, TCRdb re-called the 5' RACE reads, giving one row per CDR3 protein. This table has hundreds of thousands of distinct CDR3 sequences, approximately 9% appearing once. Sample: blood, either unsorted or a sorted T cell fraction (not recorded which). These receptors all come from a male donor with ankylosing spondylitis or in good health (not recorded which). The CDR3 runs from the conserved cysteine through the conserved F or W. The D gene is left open where the match is weak. Not all rows give a size; the values are once, few, many and, for expanded clones, a class.

J gene	V gene	D gene	clone size	CDR3 protein	CDR3 DNA
TRBJ1-5	TRBV12-3/TRBV12-4	NA	many	CASKRGHSNQPQHF	TGTGCCAGCAAAAGGGGCCATAGCAATCAGCCCCAGCATTTT
TRBJ2-2	TRBV5-6	TRBD2	many	CASSLVSGRTGELFF	TGTGCCAGCAGCTTGGTTAGCGGGAGAACCGGGGAGCTGTTTTTT
TRBJ2-5	TRBV7-7	NA	NA	CASSWPLGGDNQETQYF	TGTGCTAGCAGCTGGCCGTTGGGCGGGGACAACCAAGAGACCCAGTACTTC
TRBJ2-7	TRBV12-3/TRBV12-4	TRBD2	many	CASSRRGFDEQYF	TGTGCCAGCAGTCGGCGGGGGTTCGACGAGCAGTACTTC
TRBJ1-2	TRBV7-2	NA	few	CASSFRGSYTF	TGTGCCAGCAGCTTCAGGGGAAGCTACACCTTC
TRBJ1-4	TRBV5-1	TRBD1	many	CASSSFGTGGNEKLFF	TGCGCCAGCAGCTCCTTCGGGACAGGGGGAAATGAAAAACTGTTTTTT
TRBJ2-5	TRBV12-3/TRBV12-4	TRBD1	many	CASSPTIPGQGQETQYF	TGTGCCAGCAGCCCTACCATCCCGGGACAGGGGCAAGAGACCCAGTACTTC
TRBJ2-5	TRBV7-9	TRBD2	many	CASSLVWGTRRQETQYF	TGTGCCAGCAGCTTAGTCTGGGGGACTAGACGCCAAGAGACCCAGTACTTC
TRBJ2-2	TRBV7-9	NA	many	CASSPGDAPNTGELFF	TGTGCCAGCAGCCCCGGGGACGCGCCGAACACCGGGGAGCTGTTTTTT
TRBJ2-7	TRBV7-2	NA	few	CASSLTRSDEQYF	TGTGCCAGCAGCTTAACTAGATCCGATGAGCAGTACTTC
TRBJ1-6	TRBV7-2	TRBD1	NA	CASSSTGVSPLHF	TGTGCCAGCAGCTCGACAGGGGTTTCACCCCTCCACTTT
TRBJ1-1	TRBV5-5	NA	many	CASSWSSMNTEAFF	TGTGCCAGCAGCTGGAGTTCTATGAACACTGAAGCTTTCTTT
TRBJ2-1	TRBV12-3/TRBV12-4	TRBD2	many	CASSLRGLGTSGRVDNEQFF	TGTGCCAGCAGTTTACGGGGTTTGGGGACTAGCGGGAGGGTAGACAATGAGCAGTTCTTC
TRBJ2-5	TRBV7-9	TRBD2	few	CASSSRTSGSVAQYF	TGTGCCAGCAGCTCTCGGACTAGCGGGAGTGTGGCCCAGTACTTC
TRBJ1-6	TRBV20-1	TRBD1	many	CSASRIGQGVPYNSPLHF	TGCAGTGCTAGTAGGATCGGACAGGGGGTTCCCTATAATTCACCCCTCCACTTT
TRBJ2-6	TRBV7-9	NA	few	CASSPTQGTPAANVLTF	TGTGCCAGCAGCCCAACACAGGGCACCCCAGCGGCCAACGTCCTGACTTTC
TRBJ1-6	TRBV10-3	TRBD1	many	CAISESTQGDRNSPLHF	TGTGCCATCAGTGAGTCGACTCAGGGGGACAGGAATTCACCCCTCCACTTT
TRBJ1-6	TRBV5-4	NA	many	CASSLGPRTDNSPLHF	TGTGCCAGCAGCTTGGGGCCTAGGACAGATAATTCACCCCTCCACTTT
TRBJ1-1	TRBV6-1	NA	NA	CASSEMREAFF	TGTGCCAGCAGTGAAATGCGTGAAGCTTTCTTT
TRBJ2-2	TRBV7-6	NA	NA	CASSSSEANTGELFF	TGTGCCAGCAGCTCTAGCGAAGCGAACACCGGGGAGCTGTTTTTT
TRBJ2-1	TRBV7-9	NA	few	CASSLNRRLSSYNEQFF	TGTGCCAGCAGCTTAAACCGGCGCCTCAGCTCCTACAATGAGCAGTTCTTC
TRBJ2-1	TRBV7-2	NA	many	CASSLGSSPNIGNEQFF	TGTGCCAGCAGCTTAGGGTCTAGCCCCAATATAGGGAATGAGCAGTTCTTC
TRBJ1-1	TRBV7-2	NA	many	CASSLSQYWNTEAFF	TGTGCCAGCAGCTTATCGCAATACTGGAACACTGAAGCTTTCTTT
TRBJ2-7	TRBV4-2	TRBD2	many	CASSLGTSIDEQYF	TGTGCCAGCAGCCTCGGGACTAGCATAGACGAGCAGTACTTC
TRBJ2-1	TRBV20-1	TRBD2	many	CSARTSGRFVNEQFF	TGCAGTGCTCGCACTAGCGGGAGATTTGTCAATGAGCAGTTCTTC
TRBJ2-7	TRBV2	TRBD2	NA	CASSDFGGSTNEQYF	TGTGCCAGCAGTGACTTCGGCGGGAGTACAAACGAGCAGTACTTC
TRBJ1-2	TRBV5-1	NA	NA	CASSLSREVGYGYTF	TGCGCCAGCAGCTTAAGCAGGGAGGTTGGCTATGGCTACACCTTC
TRBJ1-1	TRBV5-1	TRBD1	many	CASSLRDRNTEAFF	TGCGCCAGCAGCTTGAGGGACAGGAACACTGAAGCTTTCTTT
TRBJ2-1	TRBV7-2	NA	few	CASSEKAGTVGGEQFF	TGTGCCAGCAGCGAGAAGGCCGGGACCGTCGGGGGTGAGCAGTTCTTC
TRBJ2-7	TRBV5-1	NA	many	CASSPRLVTDFTYEQYF	TGCGCCAGCAGCCCGCGTTTGGTGACAGACTTCACCTACGAGCAGTACTTC
TRBJ2-7	TRBV7-8	TRBD1	many	CASTGDRLTYEQYF	TGTGCCAGCACCGGGGACAGGCTAACCTACGAGCAGTACTTC
TRBJ2-7	TRBV5-6	NA	few	CASSSRGDSAYEQYF	TGTGCCAGCAGCTCTCGGGGCGATTCGGCCTACGAGCAGTACTTC
TRBJ2-7	TRBV10-3	NA	many	CAISEGNEQYF	TGTGCCATCAGTGAGGGTAACGAGCAGTACTTC
TRBJ1-4	TRBV6-5	NA	many	CASSYTATNEKLFF	TGTGCCAGCAGTTACACTGCAACTAATGAAAAACTGTTTTTT
TRBJ1-1	TRBV28	NA	few	CASKPPGTPPKSGAFF	TGTGCCAGCAAACCACCTGGGACACCACCTAAAAGTGGGGCTTTCTTT
TRBJ1-5	TRBV5-1	NA	many	CASSLDGTNNQPQHF	TGCGCCAGCAGCTTGGACGGGACTAACAATCAGCCCCAGCATTTT
TRBJ2-7	TRBV6-1	NA	many	CASSDPRDPRGEQYF	TGTGCCAGCAGTGATCCCCGGGACCCTCGTGGAGAGCAGTACTTC
TRBJ2-1	TRBV5-1	NA	many	CASSAGGSYNEQFF	TGCGCCAGCAGCGCCGGTGGCTCCTACAATGAGCAGTTCTTC
TRBJ1-6	TRBV6-5	NA	many	CASSYPRGPNSPLHF	TGTGCCAGCAGTTACCCGCGGGGGCCTAATTCACCCCTCCACTTT
TRBJ2-5	TRBV6-2/TRBV6-3	NA	NA	CASTTGKLTQYF	TGTGCCAGCACCACAGGCAAGCTGACCCAGTACTTC
TRBJ1-4	TRBV4-1	NA	many	CASSLSSGIDEKLFF	TGCGCCAGCAGCCTATCATCGGGGATTGATGAAAAACTGTTTTTT
TRBJ1-3	TRBV4-2	TRBD1	many	CASSQGGTGQGNTIYF	TGTGCCAGCAGCCAGGGAGGGACAGGGCAAGGAAACACCATATATTTT
TRBJ2-3	TRBV15	NA	many	CATSLEGDRGTDTQYF	TGTGCCACCAGCCTAGAAGGGGACCGAGGCACAGATACGCAGTATTTT